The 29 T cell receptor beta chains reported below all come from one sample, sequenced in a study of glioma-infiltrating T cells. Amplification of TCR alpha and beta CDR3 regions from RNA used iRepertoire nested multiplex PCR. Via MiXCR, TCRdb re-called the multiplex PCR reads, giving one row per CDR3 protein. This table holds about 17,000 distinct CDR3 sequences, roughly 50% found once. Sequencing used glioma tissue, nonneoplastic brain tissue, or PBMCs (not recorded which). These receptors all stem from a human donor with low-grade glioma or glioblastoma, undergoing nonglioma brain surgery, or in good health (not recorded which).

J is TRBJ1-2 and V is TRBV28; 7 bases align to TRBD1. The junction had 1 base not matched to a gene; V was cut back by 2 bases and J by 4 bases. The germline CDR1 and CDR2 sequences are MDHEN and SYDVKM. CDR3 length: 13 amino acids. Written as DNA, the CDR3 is TGTGCCAGCAGTTTACCAGGGGGCTATGGCTACACCTTC. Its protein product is CASSLPGGYGYTF.

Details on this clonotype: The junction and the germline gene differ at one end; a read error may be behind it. In DNA form, the CDR3 reads TGTGCCAGCAGTTCCCCCCACAGGAAAGAGACCAAGTACTTC. Amino acids: CASSSPHRKETKYF. V usage is TRBV27 and J usage is TRBJ2-5, with D possibly TRBD1 on 5 matching bases. Germline CDR1 is MNHEY and CDR2 is SMNVEV (reference sequence). The CDR3 loop spans 14 amino acids.

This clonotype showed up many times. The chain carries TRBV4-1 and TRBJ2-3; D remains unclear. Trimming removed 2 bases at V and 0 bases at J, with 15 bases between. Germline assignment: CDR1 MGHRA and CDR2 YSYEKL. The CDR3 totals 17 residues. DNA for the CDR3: TGCGCCAGCAGCCAACCCATGTCCCGTGGTAGCACAGATACGCAGTATTTT. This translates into CASSQPMSRGSTDTQYF.

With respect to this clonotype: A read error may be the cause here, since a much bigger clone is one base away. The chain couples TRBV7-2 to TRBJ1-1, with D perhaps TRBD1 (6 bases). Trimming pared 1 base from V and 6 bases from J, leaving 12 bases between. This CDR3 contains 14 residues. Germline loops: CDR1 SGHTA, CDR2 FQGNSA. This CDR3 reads CASSLGGGQAEAFF. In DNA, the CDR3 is TGTGCCAGCAGCTTAGGTGGGGGGCAAGCTGAAGCTTTCTTT.

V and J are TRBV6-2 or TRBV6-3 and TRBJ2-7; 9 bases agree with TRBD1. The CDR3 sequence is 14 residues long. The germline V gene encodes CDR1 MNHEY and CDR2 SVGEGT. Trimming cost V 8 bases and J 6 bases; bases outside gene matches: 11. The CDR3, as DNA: TGTGCCAGCGTTACAGGACAGGGGTACGCCGAGCAGTACTTC. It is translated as CASVTGQGYAEQYF.

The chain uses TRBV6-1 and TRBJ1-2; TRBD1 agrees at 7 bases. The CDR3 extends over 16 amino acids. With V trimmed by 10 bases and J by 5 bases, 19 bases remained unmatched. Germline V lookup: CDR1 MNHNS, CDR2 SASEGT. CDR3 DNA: TGTGCCACACTATCTTTGGGACAGAGTAACCGGTATGGCTACACCTTC. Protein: CATLSLGQSNRYGYTF.

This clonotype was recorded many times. CDR3 protein: CASSDSTGSDEQFF. CDR3 bases: TGTGCCAGCAGTGACTCAACAGGGTCGGATGAGCAGTTCTTC. The V and J genes are TRBV6-4 and TRBJ2-1, with D possibly matching TRBD1 (6 bases). Germline values: CDR1 MRHNA, CDR2 SNTAGT. The CDR3 consists of 14 residues. Trimming shortened V by 0 bases and J by 8 bases, and 11 bases separated the two germline ends.

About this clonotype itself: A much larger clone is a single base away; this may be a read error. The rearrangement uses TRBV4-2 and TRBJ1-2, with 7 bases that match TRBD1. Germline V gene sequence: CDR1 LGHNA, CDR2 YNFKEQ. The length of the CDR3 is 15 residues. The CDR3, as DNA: TGTGCCAGCAGCCAAGAAGGAGGGGGCAACTATGGCTGCACCTTC. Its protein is CASSQEGGGNYGCTF.

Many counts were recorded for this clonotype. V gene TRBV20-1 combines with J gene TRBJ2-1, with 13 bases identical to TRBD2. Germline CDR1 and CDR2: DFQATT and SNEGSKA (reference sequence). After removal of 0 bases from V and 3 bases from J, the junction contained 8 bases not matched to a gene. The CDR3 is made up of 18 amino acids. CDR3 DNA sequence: TGCAGTGCTAGAGAAGTTGTTGGGACTAGCGGGGTCTACAATGAGCAGTTCTTC. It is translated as CSAREVVGTSGVYNEQFF.

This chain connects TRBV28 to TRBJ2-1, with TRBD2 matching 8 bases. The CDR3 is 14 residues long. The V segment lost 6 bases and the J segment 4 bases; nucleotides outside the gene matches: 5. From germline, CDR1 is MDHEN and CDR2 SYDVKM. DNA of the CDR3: TGTGCCAGCAGATGGACTAGCCCTTACAATGAGCAGTTCTTC. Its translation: CASRWTSPYNEQFF.

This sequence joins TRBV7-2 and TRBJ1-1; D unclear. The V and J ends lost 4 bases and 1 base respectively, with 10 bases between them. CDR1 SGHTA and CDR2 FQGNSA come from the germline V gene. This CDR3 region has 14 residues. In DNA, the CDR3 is TGTGCCAGCAGCTCCATTCCTTCGAACACTGAAGCTTTCTTT. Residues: CASSSIPSNTEAFF.

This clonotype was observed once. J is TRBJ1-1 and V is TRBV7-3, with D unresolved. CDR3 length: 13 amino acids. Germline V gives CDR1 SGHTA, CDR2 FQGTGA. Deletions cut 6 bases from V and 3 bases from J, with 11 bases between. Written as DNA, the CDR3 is TGTGCCAGCAGTCAAGATCCAGACACTGAAGCTTTCTTT. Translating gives CASSQDPDTEAFF.

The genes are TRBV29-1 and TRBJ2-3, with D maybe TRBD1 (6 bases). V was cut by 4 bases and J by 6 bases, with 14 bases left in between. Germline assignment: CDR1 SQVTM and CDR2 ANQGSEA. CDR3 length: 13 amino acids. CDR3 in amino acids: CSVVVYTGDTQYF. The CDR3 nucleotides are TGCAGCGTTGTGGTGTATACAGGGGATACGCAGTATTTT.

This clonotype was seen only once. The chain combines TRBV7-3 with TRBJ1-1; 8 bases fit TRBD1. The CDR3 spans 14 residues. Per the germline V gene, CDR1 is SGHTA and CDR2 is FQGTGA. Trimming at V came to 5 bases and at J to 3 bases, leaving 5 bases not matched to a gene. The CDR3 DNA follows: TGTGCCAGCAGCGTCGGACAGGGACACACTGAAGCTTTCTTT. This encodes CASSVGQGHTEAFF.

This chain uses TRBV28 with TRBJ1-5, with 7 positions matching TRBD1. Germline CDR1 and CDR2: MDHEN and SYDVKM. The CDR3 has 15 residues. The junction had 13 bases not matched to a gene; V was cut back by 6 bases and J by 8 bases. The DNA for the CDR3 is TGTGCCAGCAGACGCCCCGAGACAGGGCTAAAGCCCCAGCATTTT. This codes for CASRRPETGLKPQHF.

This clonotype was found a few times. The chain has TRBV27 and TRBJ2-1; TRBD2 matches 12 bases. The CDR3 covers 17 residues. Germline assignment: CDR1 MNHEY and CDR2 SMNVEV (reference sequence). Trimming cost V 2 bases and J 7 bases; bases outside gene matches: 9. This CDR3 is CASSLPLTSGRRNEQFF. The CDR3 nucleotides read TGTGCCAGCAGTTTACCCCTGACTAGCGGGAGACGAAATGAGCAGTTCTTC.

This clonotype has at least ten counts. DNA for the CDR3: TGCGCCAGCAGCCAAGTAAATACTGGCTACACCTTC. It is translated as CASSQVNTGYTF. The chain recombines TRBV4-3 with TRBJ1-2; D unresolved. The CDR3 runs 12 residues. Per germline, CDR1 LGHNA and CDR2 YSLEER. V was pared by 1 base and J by 7 bases, with 7 bases between.

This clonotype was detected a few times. DNA of the CDR3: TGTGCCAGCATGGATCTCCGGGACTACACTTACAATGAGCAGTTCTTC. Its translation is CASMDLRDYTYNEQFF. V gene TRBV6-2 or TRBV6-3 combines with J gene TRBJ2-1; 7 bases are a match to TRBD2. After removal of 7 bases from V and 4 bases from J, the junction contained 13 bases not matched to a gene. In germline, CDR1 is MNHEY, CDR2 SVGEGT. The CDR3 covers 16 residues.

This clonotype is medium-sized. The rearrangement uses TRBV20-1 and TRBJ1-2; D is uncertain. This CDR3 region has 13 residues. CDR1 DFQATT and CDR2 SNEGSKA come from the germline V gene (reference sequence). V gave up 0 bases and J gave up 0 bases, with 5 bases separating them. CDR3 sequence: CSARDGSNYGYTF. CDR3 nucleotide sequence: TGCAGTGCTAGAGATGGATCTAACTATGGCTACACCTTC.

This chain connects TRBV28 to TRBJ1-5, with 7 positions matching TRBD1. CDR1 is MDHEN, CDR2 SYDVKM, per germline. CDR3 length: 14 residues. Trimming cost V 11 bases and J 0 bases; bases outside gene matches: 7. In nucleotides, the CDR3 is TGTGCCGGGGGGACAGTTTATAGCAATCAGCCCCAGCATTTT. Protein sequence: CAGGTVYSNQPQHF.

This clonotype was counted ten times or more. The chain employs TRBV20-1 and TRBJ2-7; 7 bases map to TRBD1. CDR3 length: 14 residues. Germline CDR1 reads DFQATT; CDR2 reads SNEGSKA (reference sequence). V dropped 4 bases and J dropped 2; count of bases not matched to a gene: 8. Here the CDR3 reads CSATTGTETYEQYF. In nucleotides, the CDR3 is TGCAGTGCTACCACCGGGACAGAGACCTACGAGCAGTACTTC.

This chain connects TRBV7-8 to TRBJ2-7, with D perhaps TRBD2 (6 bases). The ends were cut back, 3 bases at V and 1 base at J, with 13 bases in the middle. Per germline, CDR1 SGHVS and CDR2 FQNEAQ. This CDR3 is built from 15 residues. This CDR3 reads CASSFDGSGSYEQYF. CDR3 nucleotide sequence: TGTGCCAGCAGCTTCGATGGTAGCGGATCCTACGAGCAGTACTTC.

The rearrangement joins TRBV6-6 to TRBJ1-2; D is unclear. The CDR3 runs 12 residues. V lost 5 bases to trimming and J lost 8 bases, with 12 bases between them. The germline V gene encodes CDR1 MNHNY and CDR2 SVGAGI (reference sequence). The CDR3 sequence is CASSKRTDGYTF. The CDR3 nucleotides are TGTGCCAGCAGTAAACGGACGGACGGCTACACCTTC.

DNA of the CDR3: TGTGCCAGCAGTTGGGGGGGCTTTGAGCAGTTCTTC. As protein: CASSWGGFEQFF. The chain links TRBV27 to TRBJ2-1; D might be TRBD2 (7 bases). This CDR3 is 12 amino acids long. Trimming removed 4 bases at V and 9 bases at J, with 10 bases between. Germline values: CDR1 MNHEY, CDR2 SMNVEV (reference sequence).

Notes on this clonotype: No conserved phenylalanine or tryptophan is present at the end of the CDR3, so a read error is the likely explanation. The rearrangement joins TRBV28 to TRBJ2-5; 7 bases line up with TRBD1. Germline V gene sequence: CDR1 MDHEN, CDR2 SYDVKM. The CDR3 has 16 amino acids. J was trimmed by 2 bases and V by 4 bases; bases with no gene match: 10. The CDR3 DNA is TGTGCCAGCAGTTCACCATATGGGACAGCACAAGAGACCCAGTACTAC. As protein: CASSSPYGTAQETQYY.

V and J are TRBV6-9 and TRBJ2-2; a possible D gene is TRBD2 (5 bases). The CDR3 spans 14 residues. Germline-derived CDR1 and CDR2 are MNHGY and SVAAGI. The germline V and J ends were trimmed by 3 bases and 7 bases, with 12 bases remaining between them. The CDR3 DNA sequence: TGTGCCAGCAGTTACCGGCTAGCCGGCGGGGAGCTGTTTTTT. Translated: CASSYRLAGGELFF.

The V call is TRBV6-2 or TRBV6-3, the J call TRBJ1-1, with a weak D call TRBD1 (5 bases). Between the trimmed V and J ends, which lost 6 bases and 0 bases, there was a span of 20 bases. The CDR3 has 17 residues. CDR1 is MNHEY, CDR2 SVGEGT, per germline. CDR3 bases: TGTGCCAGCAGGACCCCCCACATCAGGGTCCTGAACACTGAAGCTTTCTTT. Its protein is CASRTPHIRVLNTEAFF.

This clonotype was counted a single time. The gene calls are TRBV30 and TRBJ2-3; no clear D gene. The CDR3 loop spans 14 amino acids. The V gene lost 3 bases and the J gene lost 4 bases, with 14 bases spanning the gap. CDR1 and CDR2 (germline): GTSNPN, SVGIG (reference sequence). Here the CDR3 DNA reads TGTGCCTGGAGCCCCCTTCGTCGCGCAGATACGCAGTATTTT. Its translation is CAWSPLRRADTQYF.

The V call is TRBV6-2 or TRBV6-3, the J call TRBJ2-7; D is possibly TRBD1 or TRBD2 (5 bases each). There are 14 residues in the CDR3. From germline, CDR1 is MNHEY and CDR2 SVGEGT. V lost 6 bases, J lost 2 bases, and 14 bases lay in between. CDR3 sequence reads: CASSPRDGTYEQYF. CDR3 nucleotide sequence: TGTGCCAGCAGCCCGAGGGACGGTACCTACGAGCAGTACTTC.